The T cell receptor beta chain under discussion was sequenced for a study of blood T cell repertoires in COVID-19. On the study more broadly: Acute and convalescent COVID-19 samples came from the United States, Italy and Spain. PBMCs, B-cell-depleted T cells, or T cells provided the cDNA or gDNA that made up the material.

V gave up 1 base and J gave up 4 bases, with 11 bases separating them. The CDR3 runs 14 residues. In germline, CDR1 is SGHRS, CDR2 YFSETQ. Data came from immunoSEQ multiplex PCR; TCRdb stores just in-frame clones and leaves some out. The sample includes tens of thousands of clones, around 79% of them seen just once. This chain uses TRBV5-1 with TRBJ1-1; D not certain. Sample: peripheral blood. This TCR was sampled from a man in his 60s with acute or convalescent COVID-19. CDR3 sequence (DNA): TGCGCCAGCAGCTTGAACTTTGGTGGCACTGAAGCTTTCTTT. Translating gives CASSLNFGGTEAFF.